The source of this T cell receptor (beta chain) is a study of blood T cell repertoires in COVID-19. At the level of the study: Sources were T cells, B-cell-depleted T cells, or PBMCs; the material itself was cDNA or gDNA.

The method was immunoSEQ multiplex PCR; TCRdb's version includes in-frame clones alone and lacks a portion of them. The repertoire holds about 100,000 clones, with roughly 92% as singletons. CDR1 is SGHAT, CDR2 FQNNGV, per germline. The V end lost 1 base, the J end lost 6 bases, and 10 bases lay between the germline ends. The CDR3 loop spans 14 amino acids. J is TRBJ2-1 and V is TRBV11-2; a weak D match, TRBD2 (6 bases). The TCR originated in a man between 60 and 70 years old with acute or convalescent COVID-19. Material: peripheral blood. The CDR3 bases are TGTGCCAGCAGCTTAGGTGGGAGGAGCAATGAGCAGTTCTTC. Protein: CASSLGGRSNEQFF.